Listed below are T cell receptor beta chains from one sample, sequenced in a study of T cells expressing NK-cell markers. TCRdb re-called the 5' RACE reads; every CDR3 protein appears as one record, without DNA. Seen in this sample are more than 120,000 distinct CDR3 sequences; the ten most common clones hold roughly an eighth. The sequenced material came from blood T cells: a sorted CD56 or NKG2C T cell subset, CD4+ or CD8+ T cells, or bulk PBMC T cells (not recorded which). These receptors were taken from a man between 18 and 35 years old in good health. CDR3s include the opening cysteine and the closing phenylalanine or tryptophan.

TRBJ1-6 TRBV7-9 12 CASSKANSPLHF
TRBJ2-2 TRBV6-5 16 CASSYRAGVGTGELFF
TRBJ2-1 TRBV6-2/TRBV6-3 11 CASVINNEQFF
TRBJ2-1 TRBV7-9 15 CASSFSTSGRHEQFF
TRBJ2-7 TRBV7-9 16 CASSWRQDNPSYEQYF
TRBJ2-3 TRBV29-1 15 CSGYGAGGSPDTQYF
TRBJ2-2 TRBV3-1 20 CASSQDWLDAGDGNTGELFF
TRBJ2-2 TRBV27 18 CASSVLSAGGTNTGELFF
TRBJ2-7 TRBV16 13 CASSQSGNYEQYF
TRBJ2-2 TRBV10-3 16 CAISESVAGYTGELFF
TRBJ1-1 TRBV5-1 15 CASSLHWGANTEAFF
TRBJ2-2 TRBV12-3/TRBV12-4 16 CASSLQGLAGAGELFF
TRBJ2-5 TRBV20-1 12 CSARGIEETQYF
TRBJ2-6 TRBV27 16 CASSNEGSSGANVLTF
TRBJ2-5 TRBV18 15 CASSPLEGLQETQYF
TRBJ2-7 TRBV27 13 CASSYSAPYEQYF
TRBJ2-5 TRBV21-1 13 CASSKVSGETQYF
TRBJ2-1 TRBV6-1 13 CASRAADYNEQFF
TRBJ1-1 TRBV18 15 CASSPLGSLNTEAFF
TRBJ2-3 TRBV27 15 CASSLQLAATDTQYF
TRBJ2-7 TRBV11-2 13 CASSQGQHYEQYF
TRBJ2-1 TRBV7-2 12 CASRYREGRQFF
TRBJ2-7 TRBV15 15 CATSRSGTYSYEQYF
TRBJ2-1 TRBV29-1 13 CSAAGASYNEQFF
TRBJ2-3 TRBV14 16 CASSLGPKGGTDTQYF
TRBJ2-5 TRBV4-3 14 CASSRDRGSETQYF
TRBJ2-7 TRBV27 15 CASSFLGQGSYEQYF
TRBJ2-6 TRBV14 14 CASSQPGQGSVLTF
TRBJ1-2 TRBV9 14 CASSVAGANYGYTF
TRBJ2-7 TRBV29-1 13 CSARKMGAYEQYF
TRBJ2-7 TRBV27 15 CASSLTSELSYEQYF
TRBJ2-1 TRBV24-1 16 CATSKLTSGIGDEQFF
TRBJ2-1 TRBV27 12 CASASSFNEQFF
TRBJ2-5 TRBV7-9 15 CASSLIDGGQETQYF
TRBJ2-5 TRBV9 15 CASSVEDIVQETHYF
TRBJ2-3 TRBV29-1 15 CSAAYSSESTDTQYF
TRBJ2-1 TRBV19 13 CASGSSTWNEQFF
TRBJ2-1 TRBV29-1 11 CSAVHGGLRFF
TRBJ2-1 TRBV15 13 CATSTDRANEQFF
TRBJ2-5 TRBV11-1 20 CASSSNQATSGRVLSETQYF
TRBJ2-5 TRBV5-6 15 CASSFDGKLGETQYF
TRBJ1-5 TRBV6-5 14 CASSFTGGSQPQHF
TRBJ2-3 TRBV11-2 17 CASNQGSTGRSTDTQYF
TRBJ2-3 TRBV9 16 CASSVVVGEDTDTQYF
TRBJ2-7 TRBV6-5 15 CASSLGTSGVGEQYF
TRBJ2-1 TRBV6-5 16 CASSYSILAGGWEQFF
TRBJ2-3 TRBV10-2 15 CASSKMRAGTDTQYF
TRBJ1-5 TRBV6-2/TRBV6-3 15 CASSYSAGRNQPQHF
TRBJ2-2 TRBV14 15 CASSPGRPNTGELFF
TRBJ2-1 TRBV7-2 20 CASSLALMASGTSSYNEQFF
TRBJ2-2 TRBV9 13 CASSPTSTGELFF
TRBJ2-1 TRBV6-5 15 CASSYSWDSGNEQFF
TRBJ2-1 TRBV29-1 13 CSGASGAYNEQFF
TRBJ2-5 TRBV5-4 17 CASSPTGGGDIVETQYF
TRBJ1-2 TRBV4-2 14 CASSQVGDIYGYTF
TRBJ2-4 TRBV27 16 CASSLLSSGRGNIQYF
TRBJ2-1 TRBV5-6 17 CASSFWLAGASDNEQFF